Listed here are 24 T cell receptor beta chains from one sample, sequenced in a study of yellow fever vaccine responses in identical twins. TCRdb reanalysed the RT-PCR reads using MiXCR and keeps one entry per CDR3 protein. The sample holds a few thousand distinct CDR3 sequences, approximately 83% seen once. Sequenced here: T cells from blood (PBMCs), unsorted or a sorted subset (not recorded which), sampled before or after yellow fever vaccination (not recorded which). The receptors come from a woman between 18 and 30 years old who received the yellow fever vaccine.

The V call is TRBV20-1, the J call TRBJ2-1; 9 bases map to TRBD2. The CDR3 length is 15 residues. Germline CDR1 is DFQATT and CDR2 is SNEGSKA (reference sequence). V shed 0 bases, J shed 4 bases, and the junction held 4 bases outside the gene matches. For the CDR3, the DNA is TGCAGTGCTAGAGATCTGACTAGCGGATACAATGAGCAGTTCTTC. Translation: CSARDLTSGYNEQFF.

V is TRBV10-3 and J is TRBJ2-1; 9 positions match TRBD2. The germline gives CDR1 ENHRY, CDR2 SYGVKD. V lost 5 bases to trimming and J lost 10 bases; unmatched junction nucleotides: 6. The CDR3 sequence is 13 residues long. CDR3 amino acids: CAISPGLAGEQFF. For the CDR3, the DNA is TGTGCCATCAGTCCGGGACTAGCAGGGGAGCAGTTCTTC.

The chain employs TRBV11-3 and TRBJ2-1; D gene unclear. V shed 1 base and J shed 9 bases, with 7 bases lying between them. CDR3 length equals 12 residues. Germline CDR1 reads SGHNT; CDR2 reads YENEEA. The CDR3 is CASSLVGGEQFF. Here the CDR3 DNA reads TGTGCCAGCAGCTTAGTTGGTGGTGAGCAGTTCTTC.

This clonotype was counted between two and nine times. The junction and the germline gene differ at one end; a read error may be behind it. This chain's CDR3 is CANSLHGDRHTEAFF. The DNA of the CDR3 is TGCGCCAACAGTCTTCACGGGGACAGACACACTGAAGCTTTCTTT. The chain joins TRBV23-1 to TRBJ1-1, with 7 bases aligning to TRBD1. TRBV23-1 is an ORF, with its function uncertain. The CDR3 extends over 15 amino acids.

V gene TRBV20-1 combines with J gene TRBJ2-7; no clear D. Germline CDR1 DFQATT, CDR2 SNEGSKA (reference sequence). The CDR3 is made up of 11 amino acids. The ends were cut back, 6 bases at V and 4 bases at J, with 10 bases in the middle. CDR3 nucleotides: TGCAGTGCCCCCGAACGGTACGAGCAGTACTTC. Amino acid sequence: CSAPERYEQYF.

The rearrangement uses TRBV7-2 and TRBJ2-7, with D uncertain. Trimming removed 2 bases from V and 3 bases from J, with 2 bases in between. Germline V gives CDR1 SGHTA, CDR2 FQGNSA. The CDR3 extends over 11 amino acids. The chain's CDR3 is CASSLNYEQYF. The CDR3 coding sequence is TGTGCCAGCAGCTTAAACTACGAGCAGTACTTC.

The V gene is TRBV13, the J gene TRBJ1-1; D is possibly TRBD1 (5 bases). The CDR3 has 16 residues. V was cut by 7 bases and J by 8 bases, with 26 bases left in between. Germline CDR1 PRHDT, CDR2 FYEKMQ (reference sequence). The CDR3 spells CASTPRRGFRAGEAFF. Written as DNA, the CDR3 is TGTGCCAGCACTCCTAGGCGGGGGTTCCGGGCTGGCGAAGCTTTCTTT.

J is TRBJ1-5 and V is TRBV19; D is unresolved. Germline V gives CDR1 LNHDA, CDR2 SQIVND (reference sequence). The CDR3 is 14 amino acids. V lost 0 bases, J lost 3 bases, and 6 bases lay in between. CDR3 loop: CASSIDKFNQPQHF. The DNA of the CDR3 is TGTGCCAGTAGTATAGATAAATTCAATCAGCCCCAGCATTTT.

The CDR3 spells CASSKASGRCNEQFF. The DNA for the CDR3 is TGTGCCAGCAGCAAAGCTAGCGGGAGGTGCAATGAGCAGTTCTTC. V usage is TRBV21-1 and J usage is TRBJ2-1; the tabulated D call, TRBD2, remains unverified against the DNA. TRBV21-1 has pseudogene status. The CDR3 runs 15 residues.

This clonotype was picked up a small number of times. The chain's CDR3 is CASSSGGGEKLFF. In DNA form, the CDR3 reads TGTGCCAGCAGTTCAGGGGGCGGTGAAAAACTGTTTTTT. The chain links TRBV12-3 or TRBV12-4 to TRBJ1-4; 8 bases are shared with TRBD1. This CDR3 region has 13 residues. With V trimmed by 4 bases and J by 7 bases, 2 bases remained unmatched.

The rearrangement joins TRBV11-3 to TRBJ2-5; possible D gene TRBD2, 6 bases. Trimming took off 5 bases at V and 5 bases at J, with 18 bases between the two ends. The CDR3 extends over 15 amino acids. Germline CDR1 and CDR2: SGHNT and YENEEA. In nucleotides, the CDR3 is TGTGCCAGCAGCCAAGGGAGCGGGCCGGAGGAGACCCAGTACTTC. This sequence encodes CASSQGSGPEETQYF. The variable domain in full, completed from reference TRBV11-3 and TRBJ2-5, reads EAGVVQSPRYKIIEKKQPVAFWCNPISGHNTLYWYLQNLGQGPELLIRYENEEAVDDSQLPKDRFSAERLKGVDSTLKIQPAELGDSAVYLCASSQGSGPEETQYFGPGTRLLVL.

The CDR3 nucleotides read TGCAGCGCCACAGAAACTGGGGCCAACGTCCTGACTTTC. This codes for CSATETGANVLTF. The chain couples TRBV29-1 to TRBJ2-6; D remains ambiguous. The V gene's germline CDR1 is SQVTM and CDR2 ANQGSEA. The germline V and J ends were trimmed by 7 bases and 2 bases, with 9 bases remaining between them. There are 13 residues in the CDR3.

The V gene is TRBV29-1, the J gene TRBJ2-7, with D perhaps matching TRBD1 (6 bases). V was pared by 6 bases and J by 10 bases, with 16 bases between. CDR3 length equals 11 residues. Germline V gene sequence: CDR1 SQVTM, CDR2 ANQGSEA. CDR3 in DNA: TGCAGCGTGTCCGTACAGGGTCGACAGTACTTC. Its protein is CSVSVQGRQYF.

The J gene is TRBJ2-1, the V gene TRBV10-3, with 10 bases identical to TRBD2. With V trimmed by 8 bases and J by 4 bases, 8 bases remained unmatched. Germline V gene sequence: CDR1 ENHRY, CDR2 SYGVKD. The CDR3 extends over 15 amino acids. The CDR3 DNA is TGTGCCATCTCCCCTCAACTAGCGGGGTACAATGAGCAGTTCTTC. Translation gives CAISPQLAGYNEQFF.

Written as DNA, the CDR3 is TGTGCCAGCAGCTTAGGACAGGGGGCGAGAACTGAAGCTTTCTTT. Protein sequence: CASSLGQGARTEAFF. The chain employs TRBV7-6 and TRBJ1-1; 10 bases agree with TRBD1. The J segment lost 5 bases and the V segment lost 1 base, leaving 4 bases of the junction unmatched. CDR1 and CDR2 from the germline V gene are SGHVS and FNYEAQ. The CDR3 extends over 15 amino acids. Combining the CDR3 with reference TRBV7-6 and TRBJ1-1 gives the whole variable domain GAGVSQSPRYKVTKRGQDVALRCDPISGHVSLYWYRQALGQGPEFLTYFNYEAQQDKSGLPNDRFSAERPEGSISTLTIQRTEQRDSAMYRCASSLGQGARTEAFFGQGTRLTVV.

V and J are TRBV4-3 and TRBJ2-7; D unresolved. The CDR3 runs 13 residues. With 0 bases removed from V and 7 bases from J, the gap between germline ends came to 10 bases. Germline-derived CDR1 and CDR2 are LGHNA and YSLEER. The DNA of the CDR3 is TGCGCCAGCAGCCAAGATCCGACCTTGGAGCAGTACTTC. It yields the protein CASSQDPTLEQYF.

V and J are TRBV20-1 and TRBJ2-4; perhaps TRBD2 as D (5 bases). The CDR3 covers 17 residues. V was shortened by 1 base and J by 0 bases, with 16 bases between the two germline ends. CDR1 is DFQATT and CDR2 is SNEGSKA in the germline V gene (reference sequence). The CDR3 region is CSARGLEGAPAKNIQYF. CDR3 in DNA: TGCAGTGCTAGAGGGCTCGAGGGAGCGCCAGCCAAAAACATTCAGTACTTC.

The CDR3 loop reads CASSPGQLNTEAFF. CDR3 sequence (DNA): TGTGCCAGCAGCCCGGGACAGCTGAACACTGAAGCTTTCTTT. This rearrangement joins TRBV27 to TRBJ1-1; 7 nucleotides match TRBD1. This CDR3 contains 14 residues. Germline CDR1 reads MNHEY; CDR2 reads SMNVEV (reference sequence). Germline trimming cut 6 bases from V and 0 bases from J; bases unmatched to any gene: 4.

This clonotype has a handful of counts. The chain is built from TRBV23-1 and TRBJ1-6; TRBD1 is a possible D gene (5 bases). TRBV23-1 counts as an open reading frame of uncertain function. This CDR3 spans 14 amino acids. The V and J ends lost 2 bases and 6 bases respectively, with 8 bases between them. The CDR3 DNA is TGCGCCAGCAGTCAAGGCAGGGTTAATTCACCCCTCCACTTT. Protein product: CASSQGRVNSPLHF.

The chain uses TRBV12-3 or TRBV12-4 and TRBJ2-5, with 7 nucleotides matching TRBD1. CDR3 size: 12 residues. The V segment lost 6 bases and the J segment 5 bases; nucleotides outside the gene matches: 3. The CDR3 sequence is CASRGQAETQYF. The CDR3, as DNA: TGTGCCAGCAGAGGACAGGCGGAGACCCAGTACTTC.

The chain links TRBV12-3 or TRBV12-4 to TRBJ2-5; perhaps D is TRBD1 or TRBD2 (5 bases each). V lost 0 bases and J 5 bases, leaving 22 bases between the germline ends. The CDR3 is 18 amino acids. As DNA, the CDR3 is TGTGCCAGCAGTTTAGCGGGACGATCCGGGGCCCCCTCGGAGACCCAGTACTTC. Encoded protein: CASSLAGRSGAPSETQYF.

V is TRBV11-1 and J is TRBJ2-7, with D possibly matching TRBD2 (6 bases). Trimming left V 0 bases short and J 5 bases short, with 23 bases between. The CDR3 loop spans 18 amino acids. Germline CDR1 and CDR2: SGHAT and FQDESV (reference sequence). DNA for the CDR3: TGTGCCAGCAGCTTAGCGCTGGAGGGGACGGGGGTTGACGACGAGCAGTACTTC. Translating it yields CASSLALEGTGVDDEQYF.

The chain recombines TRBV10-3 with TRBJ2-7; tentatively, D is TRBD1 (6 bases). Trimming removed 0 bases from V and 0 bases from J, with 12 bases in between. Germline assignment: CDR1 ENHRY and CDR2 SYGVKD. There are 16 residues in the CDR3. The DNA of the CDR3 is TGTGCCATCAGTGAGTCGACTGGGGGCGTCTCCTACGAGCAGTACTTC. Encoded protein: CAISESTGGVSYEQYF.

In this sample, this clonotype turned up once. The J gene is TRBJ2-3, the V gene TRBV4-1; D not certain. CDR3 size: 16 residues. Germline V gene sequence: CDR1 MGHRA, CDR2 YSYEKL. The V end lost 2 bases, the J end lost 2 bases, and 14 bases lay between the germline ends. CDR3 sequence (DNA): TGCGCCAGCAGCCAAAGGTTAACCGGGTCCACAGATACGCAGTATTTT. This encodes CASSQRLTGSTDTQYF.